The rows below give T cell receptor beta chains drawn from one sample of a study of blood T cells in healthy people across ages. TCRdb reprocessed the 5' RACE reads via MiXCR and lists one record per CDR3 protein. Among approximately 850,000 distinct CDR3 sequences, under 45% were seen once, and the ten largest hold roughly 19%. The sample was blood. The receptors here all came from a man in his sixties in good health. The CDR3 runs from the conserved cysteine through the conserved F or W. The D gene is left open where the match is weak. Size values are once, few and many counts, or a class for expanded clones, and some rows have none.

d_gene: -; j_gene: TRBJ2-1; v_gene: TRBV20-1; abundance: few; CDR3aa: CSAPSGTSTYNEQFF; CDR3nt: TGCAGTGCTCCCTCCGGGACCTCAACCTACAATGAGCAGTTCTTC
d_gene: -; j_gene: TRBJ2-7; v_gene: TRBV27; abundance: -; CDR3aa: CASSLIRAALYEQYF; CDR3nt: TGTGCCAGCAGTTTAATTCGGGCAGCCCTCTACGAGCAGTACTTC
d_gene: TRBD1; j_gene: TRBJ2-3; v_gene: TRBV29-1; abundance: -; CDR3aa: CSVGRTGGTDTQYF; CDR3nt: TGCAGCGTTGGGAGGACAGGGGGCACAGATACGCAGTATTTT
d_gene: -; j_gene: TRBJ2-5; v_gene: TRBV27; abundance: -; CDR3aa: CASRGSNAETQYF; CDR3nt: TGTGCCAGCAGGGGGAGTAATGCAGAGACCCAGTACTTC
d_gene: TRBD2; j_gene: TRBJ2-3; v_gene: TRBV7-9; abundance: -; CDR3aa: CASSEAGGPSTDTQYF; CDR3nt: TGTGCCAGCAGCGAAGCGGGGGGACCTAGCACAGATACGCAGTATTTT
d_gene: TRBD1; j_gene: TRBJ2-7; v_gene: TRBV28; abundance: -; CDR3aa: CASSPTGTGNYEQYF; CDR3nt: TGTGCCAGCAGCCCTACCGGGACAGGGAACTACGAGCAGTACTTC
d_gene: -; j_gene: TRBJ1-5; v_gene: TRBV27; abundance: -; CDR3aa: CASSPWPGGNQPQHF; CDR3nt: TGTGCCAGCAGCCCGTGGCCCGGGGGCAATCAGCCCCAGCATTTT
d_gene: TRBD2; j_gene: TRBJ2-3; v_gene: TRBV7-2; abundance: once; CDR3aa: CASSLGRGGTRDTQYF; CDR3nt: TGTGCCAGCAGCTTAGGGCGGGGGGGCACGCGAGATACGCAGTATTTT
d_gene: TRBD2; j_gene: TRBJ2-7; v_gene: TRBV7-9; abundance: -; CDR3aa: CASSLIEMRLAVIYEQYF; CDR3nt: TGTGCCAGCAGCTTAATCGAGATGCGGCTAGCGGTGATCTACGAGCAGTACTTC
d_gene: -; j_gene: TRBJ2-3; v_gene: TRBV15; abundance: -; CDR3aa: CATSKRQDTQYF; CDR3nt: TGTGCCACCAGCAAACGACAGGATACGCAGTATTTT
d_gene: -; j_gene: TRBJ1-4; v_gene: TRBV30; abundance: -; CDR3aa: CAWSDAATNEKLFF; CDR3nt: TGTGCCTGGAGTGACGCTGCAACTAATGAAAAACTGTTTTTT
d_gene: -; j_gene: TRBJ1-1; v_gene: TRBV5-1; abundance: -; CDR3aa: CASRYFDRPNTEAFF; CDR3nt: TGCGCCAGTAGGTACTTTGACAGGCCGAACACTGAAGCTTTCTTT
d_gene: TRBD2; j_gene: TRBJ2-3; v_gene: TRBV20-1; abundance: -; CDR3aa: CSASDSGLAAASTDTQYF; CDR3nt: TGCAGTGCTAGTGACTCGGGCCTAGCGGCCGCTAGCACAGATACGCAGTATTTT
d_gene: -; j_gene: TRBJ2-4; v_gene: TRBV6-1; abundance: many; CDR3aa: CASSDPGHGNIQYF; CDR3nt: TGTGCCAGCAGTGACCCGGGACACGGCAACATTCAGTACTTC
d_gene: -; j_gene: TRBJ2-7; v_gene: TRBV7-9; abundance: -; CDR3aa: CASSVGKGGEQYF; CDR3nt: TGTGCCAGCAGCGTAGGAAAGGGAGGCGAGCAGTACTTC
d_gene: -; j_gene: TRBJ2-3; v_gene: TRBV27; abundance: -; CDR3aa: CASSLSGLSTDTQYF; CDR3nt: TGTGCCAGCAGTTTATCGGGGCTATCCACCGATACGCAGTATTTT
d_gene: TRBD1; j_gene: TRBJ2-1; v_gene: TRBV29-1; abundance: -; CDR3aa: CSAGQDHNEQFF; CDR3nt: TGCAGCGCCGGACAGGACCACAATGAGCAGTTCTTC
d_gene: TRBD1; j_gene: TRBJ1-5; v_gene: TRBV20-1; abundance: -; CDR3aa: CSAGDRARNQPQHF; CDR3nt: TGCAGTGCTGGTGACAGGGCCAGAAATCAGCCCCAGCATTTT
d_gene: TRBD1; j_gene: TRBJ1-2; v_gene: TRBV20-1; abundance: -; CDR3aa: CSARGQGASYGYTF; CDR3nt: TGCAGTGCTAGGGGACAGGGGGCGAGCTATGGCTACACCTTC
d_gene: TRBD1; j_gene: TRBJ2-1; v_gene: TRBV28; abundance: -; CDR3aa: CASSLQQGIEQFF; CDR3nt: TGTGCCAGCAGCCTTCAACAGGGGATTGAGCAGTTCTTC
d_gene: -; j_gene: TRBJ1-1; v_gene: TRBV3-1; abundance: -; CDR3aa: CASSQGWRENTEAFF; CDR3nt: TGTGCCAGCAGCCAAGGGTGGAGGGAGAACACTGAAGCTTTCTTT
d_gene: -; j_gene: TRBJ1-5; v_gene: TRBV20-1; abundance: few; CDR3aa: CSARQGMGQPQHF; CDR3nt: TGCAGTGCTAGACAGGGGATGGGTCAGCCCCAGCATTTT
d_gene: -; j_gene: TRBJ2-1; v_gene: TRBV3-1; abundance: -; CDR3aa: CASSRGAGNNEQFF; CDR3nt: TGTGCCAGCAGCCGGGGGGCGGGTAACAATGAGCAGTTCTTC
d_gene: TRBD2; j_gene: TRBJ2-3; v_gene: TRBV6-1; abundance: few; CDR3aa: CASSESGGSGTDTQYF; CDR3nt: TGTGCCAGCAGTGAGAGCGGGGGGTCAGGCACAGATACGCAGTATTTT
d_gene: -; j_gene: TRBJ2-2; v_gene: TRBV15; abundance: -; CDR3aa: CATSRGATGFTGELFF; CDR3nt: TGTGCCACCAGCAGGGGGGCTACGGGATTTACCGGGGAGCTGTTTTTT
d_gene: -; j_gene: TRBJ2-5; v_gene: TRBV13; abundance: -; CDR3aa: CASSLVGGNQETQYF; CDR3nt: TGTGCCAGCAGCTTAGTTGGGGGTAACCAAGAGACCCAGTACTTC
d_gene: -; j_gene: TRBJ1-6; v_gene: TRBV3-1; abundance: few; CDR3aa: CASSQVGFGNSPLHF; CDR3nt: TGTGCCAGCAGCCAAGTGGGGTTCGGTAATTCACCCCTCCACTTT
d_gene: TRBD2; j_gene: TRBJ2-5; v_gene: TRBV28; abundance: -; CDR3aa: CASSYGGYQETQYF; CDR3nt: TGTGCCAGCAGTTACGGGGGGTATCAAGAGACCCAGTACTTC
d_gene: -; j_gene: TRBJ2-5; v_gene: TRBV2; abundance: -; CDR3aa: CASRRKAGLQETQYF; CDR3nt: TGTGCCAGCAGGAGGAAGGCGGGGCTCCAAGAGACCCAGTACTTC
d_gene: -; j_gene: TRBJ1-1; v_gene: TRBV29-1; abundance: once; CDR3aa: CSVMGAEAFF; CDR3nt: TGCAGCGTGATGGGGGCTGAAGCTTTCTTT
d_gene: -; j_gene: TRBJ2-7; v_gene: TRBV7-9; abundance: -; CDR3aa: CASSLERNGYEQYF; CDR3nt: TGTGCCAGCAGCTTAGAACGGAATGGCTACGAGCAGTACTTC
d_gene: TRBD2; j_gene: TRBJ2-1; v_gene: TRBV7-8; abundance: -; CDR3aa: CASSSNLAGGYNEQFF; CDR3nt: TGTGCCAGCAGCTCGAACCTAGCGGGGGGGTACAATGAGCAGTTCTTC
d_gene: TRBD2; j_gene: TRBJ2-7; v_gene: TRBV2; abundance: -; CDR3aa: CASAGTSVSYEQYF; CDR3nt: TGTGCCAGCGCCGGGACTAGCGTATCCTACGAGCAGTACTTC
d_gene: -; j_gene: TRBJ2-5; v_gene: TRBV24-1; abundance: -; CDR3aa: CATHNCPAPHWETQYF; CDR3nt: TGTGCCACCCACAACTGTCCGGCCCCCCATTGGGAGACCCAGTACTTC
d_gene: -; j_gene: TRBJ1-1; v_gene: TRBV2; abundance: -; CDR3aa: CASVDLISGTEAFF; CDR3nt: TGTGCCAGCGTTGACCTAATTAGTGGTACTGAAGCTTTCTTT
d_gene: -; j_gene: TRBJ1-1; v_gene: TRBV25-1; abundance: -; CDR3aa: CASTGGNTEAFF; CDR3nt: TGTGCCAGCACCGGAGGGAACACTGAAGCTTTCTTT
d_gene: -; j_gene: TRBJ1-1; v_gene: TRBV27; abundance: -; CDR3aa: CASSFRANTEAFF; CDR3nt: TGTGCCAGCAGTTTTAGGGCAAACACTGAAGCTTTCTTT
d_gene: -; j_gene: TRBJ2-3; v_gene: TRBV15; abundance: many; CDR3aa: CATSSGKTDTQYF; CDR3nt: TGTGCCACCAGCAGCGGCAAGACAGATACGCAGTATTTT
d_gene: -; j_gene: TRBJ2-5; v_gene: TRBV7-2; abundance: -; CDR3aa: CASSLEDRKETQYF; CDR3nt: TGTGCCAGCAGCTTAGAAGACAGAAAAGAGACCCAGTACTTC
d_gene: -; j_gene: TRBJ1-6; v_gene: TRBV7-2; abundance: -; CDR3aa: CASRKVAGVDPPLHF; CDR3nt: TGTGCCAGCCGTAAGGTGGCAGGGGTGGATCCACCCCTCCACTTT
d_gene: -; j_gene: TRBJ1-2; v_gene: TRBV27; abundance: few; CDR3aa: CASRMSYYGYTF; CDR3nt: TGTGCCAGCAGGATGAGCTACTATGGCTACACCTTC